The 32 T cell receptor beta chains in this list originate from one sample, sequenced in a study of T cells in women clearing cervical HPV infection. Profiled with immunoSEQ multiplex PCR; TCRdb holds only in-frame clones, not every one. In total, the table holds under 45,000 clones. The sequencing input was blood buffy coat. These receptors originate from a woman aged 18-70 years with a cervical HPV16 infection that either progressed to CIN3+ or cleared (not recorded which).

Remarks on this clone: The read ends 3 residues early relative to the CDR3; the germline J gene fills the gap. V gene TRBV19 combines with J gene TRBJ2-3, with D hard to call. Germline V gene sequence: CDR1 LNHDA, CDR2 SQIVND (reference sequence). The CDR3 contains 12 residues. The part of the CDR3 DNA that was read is TGTGCCAGTAGTATTCCAGAACAGCCG. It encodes CASSIPEQP. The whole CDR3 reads CASSIPEQPQYF.

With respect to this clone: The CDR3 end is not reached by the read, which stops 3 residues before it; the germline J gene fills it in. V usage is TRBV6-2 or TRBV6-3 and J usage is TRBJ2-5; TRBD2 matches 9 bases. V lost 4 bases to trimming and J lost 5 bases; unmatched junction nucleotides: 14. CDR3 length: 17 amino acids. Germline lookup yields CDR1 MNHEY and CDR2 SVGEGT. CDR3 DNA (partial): TGTGCCAGCAGTTCCTTTGGGAGCGGGAGGTTCGGGGAGACC. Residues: CASSSFGSGRFGET. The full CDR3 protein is CASSSFGSGRFGETQYF.

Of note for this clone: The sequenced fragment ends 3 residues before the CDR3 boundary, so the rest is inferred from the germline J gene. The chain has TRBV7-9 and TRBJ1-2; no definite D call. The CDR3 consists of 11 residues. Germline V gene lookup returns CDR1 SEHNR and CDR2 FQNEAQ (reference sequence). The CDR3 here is CASSPSYDYTF. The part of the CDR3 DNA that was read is TGTGCCAGCAGCCCCTCCTACGAC.

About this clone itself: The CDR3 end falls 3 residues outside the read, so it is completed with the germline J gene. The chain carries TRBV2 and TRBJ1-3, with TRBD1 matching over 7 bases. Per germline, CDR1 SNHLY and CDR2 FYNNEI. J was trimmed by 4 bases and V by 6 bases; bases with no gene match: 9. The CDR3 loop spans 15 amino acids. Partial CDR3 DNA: TGTGCCAGCAGGGAAACAGGGACAGCCGGAAACACC. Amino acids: CASRETGTAGNT. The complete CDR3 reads CASRETGTAGNTIYF.

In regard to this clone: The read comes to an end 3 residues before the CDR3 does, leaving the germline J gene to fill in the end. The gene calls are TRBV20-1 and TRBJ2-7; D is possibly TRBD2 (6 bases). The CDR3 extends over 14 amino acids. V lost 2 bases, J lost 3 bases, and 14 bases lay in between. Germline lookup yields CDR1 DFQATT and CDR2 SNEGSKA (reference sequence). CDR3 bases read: TGCAGTGCTAGACCCCGACTAGGTAACTACGAG. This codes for CSARPRLGNYE. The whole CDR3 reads CSARPRLGNYEQYF.

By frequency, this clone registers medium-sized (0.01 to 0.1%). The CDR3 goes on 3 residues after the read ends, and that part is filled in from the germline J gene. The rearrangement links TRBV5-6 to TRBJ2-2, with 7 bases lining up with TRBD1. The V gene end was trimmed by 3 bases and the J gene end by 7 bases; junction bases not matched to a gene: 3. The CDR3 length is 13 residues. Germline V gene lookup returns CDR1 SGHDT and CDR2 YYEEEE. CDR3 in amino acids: CASSYRGFGELFF. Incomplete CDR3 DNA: TGTGCCAGCAGCTACAGGGGATTCGGGGAG.

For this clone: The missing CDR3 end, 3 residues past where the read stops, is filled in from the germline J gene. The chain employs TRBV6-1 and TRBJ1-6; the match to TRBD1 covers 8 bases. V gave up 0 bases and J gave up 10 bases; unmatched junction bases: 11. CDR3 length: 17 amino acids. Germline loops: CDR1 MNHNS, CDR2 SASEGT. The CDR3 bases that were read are TGTGCCAGCAGTGAAGCGAGGTTTCAGGGGGCGCGGTCACCC. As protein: CASSEARFQGARSP. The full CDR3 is CASSEARFQGARSPLHF.

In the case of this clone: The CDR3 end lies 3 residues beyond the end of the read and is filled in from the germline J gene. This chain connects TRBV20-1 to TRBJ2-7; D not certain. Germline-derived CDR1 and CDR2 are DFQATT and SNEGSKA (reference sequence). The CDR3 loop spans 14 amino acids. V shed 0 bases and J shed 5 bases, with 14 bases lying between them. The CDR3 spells CSARESTENNEQYF. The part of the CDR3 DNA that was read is TGCAGTGCTAGAGAGAGTACAGAAAATAACGAG.

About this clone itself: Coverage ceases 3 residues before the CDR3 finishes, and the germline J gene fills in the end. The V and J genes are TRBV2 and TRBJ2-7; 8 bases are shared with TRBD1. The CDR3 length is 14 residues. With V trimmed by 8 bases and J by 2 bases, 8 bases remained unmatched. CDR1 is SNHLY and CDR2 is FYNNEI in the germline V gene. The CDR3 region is CASPPGQGPYEQYF. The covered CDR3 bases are TGTGCCAGCCCCCCCGGACAGGGCCCCTACGAG.

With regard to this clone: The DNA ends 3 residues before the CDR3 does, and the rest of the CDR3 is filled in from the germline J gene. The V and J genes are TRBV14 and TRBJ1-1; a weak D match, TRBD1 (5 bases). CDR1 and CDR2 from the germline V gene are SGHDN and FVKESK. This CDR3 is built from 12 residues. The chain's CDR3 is CASSPGLSGAFF. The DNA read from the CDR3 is TGTGCCAGCAGCCCAGGGTTGTCAGGA.

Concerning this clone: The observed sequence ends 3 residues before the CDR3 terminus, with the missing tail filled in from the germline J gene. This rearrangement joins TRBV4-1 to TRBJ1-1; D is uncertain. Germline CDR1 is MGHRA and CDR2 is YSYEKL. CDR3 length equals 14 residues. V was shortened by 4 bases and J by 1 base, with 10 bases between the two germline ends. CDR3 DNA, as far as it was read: TGCGCCAGCAGCCCCCGACGGGGGAACACTGAA. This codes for CASSPRRGNTE. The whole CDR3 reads CASSPRRGNTEAFF.

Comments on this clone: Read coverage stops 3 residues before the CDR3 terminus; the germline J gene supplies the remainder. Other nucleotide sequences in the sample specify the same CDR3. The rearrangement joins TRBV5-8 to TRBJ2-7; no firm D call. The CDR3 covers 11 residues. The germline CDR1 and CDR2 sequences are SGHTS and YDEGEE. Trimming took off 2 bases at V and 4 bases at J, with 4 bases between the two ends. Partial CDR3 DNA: TGTGCCAGCAGCTTTTCGTACGAG. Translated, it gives CASSFSYE. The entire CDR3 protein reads CASSFSYEQYF.

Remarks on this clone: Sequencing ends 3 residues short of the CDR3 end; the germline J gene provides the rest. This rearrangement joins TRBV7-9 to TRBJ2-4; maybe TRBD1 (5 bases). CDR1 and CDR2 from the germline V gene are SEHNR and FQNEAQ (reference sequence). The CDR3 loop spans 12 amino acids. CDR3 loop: CASSPDSYGQYF. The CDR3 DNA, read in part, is TGTGCCAGCAGCCCAGACAGCTATGGT.

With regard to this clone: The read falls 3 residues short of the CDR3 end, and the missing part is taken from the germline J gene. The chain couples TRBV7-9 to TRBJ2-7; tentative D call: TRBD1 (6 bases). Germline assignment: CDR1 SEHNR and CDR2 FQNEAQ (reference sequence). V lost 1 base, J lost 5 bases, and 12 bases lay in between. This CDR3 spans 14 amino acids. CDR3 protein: CASSLGAGVDEQYF. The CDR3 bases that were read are TGTGCCAGCAGCTTAGGGGCAGGGGTGGACGAG.

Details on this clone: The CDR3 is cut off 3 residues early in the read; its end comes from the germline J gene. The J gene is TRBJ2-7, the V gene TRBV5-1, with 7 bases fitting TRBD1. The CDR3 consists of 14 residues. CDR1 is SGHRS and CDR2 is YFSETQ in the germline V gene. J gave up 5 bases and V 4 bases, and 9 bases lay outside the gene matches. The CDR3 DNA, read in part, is TGCGCCAGCAGCCCTCGGACAGGTATTGACGAG. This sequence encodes CASSPRTGIDE. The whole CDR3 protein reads CASSPRTGIDEQYF.

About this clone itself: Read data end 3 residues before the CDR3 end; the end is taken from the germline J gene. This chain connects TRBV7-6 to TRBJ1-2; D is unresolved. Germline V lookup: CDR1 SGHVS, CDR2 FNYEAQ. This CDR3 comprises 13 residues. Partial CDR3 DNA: TGTGCCAGCAGCTTAGCCCTCAACTACGAC. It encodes CASSLALNYD. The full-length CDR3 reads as CASSLALNYDYTF.

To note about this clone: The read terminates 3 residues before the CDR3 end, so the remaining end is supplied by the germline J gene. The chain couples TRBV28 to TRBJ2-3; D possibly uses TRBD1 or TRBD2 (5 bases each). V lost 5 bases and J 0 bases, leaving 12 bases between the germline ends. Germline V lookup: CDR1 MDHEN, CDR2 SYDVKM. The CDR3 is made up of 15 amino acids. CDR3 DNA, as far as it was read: TGTGCCAGCAGTACCCCAGGGAGCAGCACAGATACG. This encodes CASSTPGSSTDT. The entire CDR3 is CASSTPGSSTDTQYF.

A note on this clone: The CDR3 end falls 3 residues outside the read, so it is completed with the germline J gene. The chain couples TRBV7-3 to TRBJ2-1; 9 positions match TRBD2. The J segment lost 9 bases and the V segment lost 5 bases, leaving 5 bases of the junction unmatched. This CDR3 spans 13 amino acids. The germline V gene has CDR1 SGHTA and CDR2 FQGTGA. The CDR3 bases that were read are TGTGCCAGCAGCCAAGGAGCGGGAGGTGAG. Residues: CASSQGAGGE. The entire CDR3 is CASSQGAGGEQFF.

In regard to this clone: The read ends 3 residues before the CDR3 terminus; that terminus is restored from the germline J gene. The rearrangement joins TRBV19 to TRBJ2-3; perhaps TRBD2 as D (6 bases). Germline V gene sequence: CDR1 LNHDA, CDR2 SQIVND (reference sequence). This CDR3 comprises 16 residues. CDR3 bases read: TGTGCCAGTAGTAAAGGGGAGGTTTATAGCAATCAGCCG. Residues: CASSKGEVYSNQP. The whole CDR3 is CASSKGEVYSNQPQYF.

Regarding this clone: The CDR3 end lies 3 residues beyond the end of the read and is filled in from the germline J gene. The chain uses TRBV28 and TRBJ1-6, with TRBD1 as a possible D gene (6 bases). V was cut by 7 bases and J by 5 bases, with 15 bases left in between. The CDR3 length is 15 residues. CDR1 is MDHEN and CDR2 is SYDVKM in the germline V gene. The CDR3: CASTLRDTHNSPLHF. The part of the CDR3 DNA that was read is TGTGCCAGCACCCTCCGGGACACCCATAATTCACCC.

The covered CDR3 bases are TGTGCCAGCAGGGGAGTCGGGATCAGGGCTGAA. Amino acid sequence: CASRGVGIRAE. The CDR3 reads in full as CASRGVGIRAEAFF. The genes are TRBV28 and TRBJ1-1; D is possibly TRBD1 (5 bases). Coverage ceases 3 residues before the CDR3 finishes, and the germline J gene fills in the end. This CDR3 is built from 14 residues. Per the germline V gene, CDR1 is MDHEN and CDR2 is SYDVKM. Between the trimmed V and J ends, which lost 6 bases and 6 bases, there was a span of 17 bases.

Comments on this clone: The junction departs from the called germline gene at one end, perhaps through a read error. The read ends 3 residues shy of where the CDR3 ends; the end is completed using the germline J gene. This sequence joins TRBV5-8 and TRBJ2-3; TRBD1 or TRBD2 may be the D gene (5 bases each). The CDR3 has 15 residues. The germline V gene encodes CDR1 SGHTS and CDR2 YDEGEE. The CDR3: CTSSFYSGRVDTQYF. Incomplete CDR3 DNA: TGTACCAGCAGCTTTTACTCAGGGAGAGTGGATACG.

Incomplete CDR3 DNA: TGTGCCAGCAGTTCCCCCTTAGAGAAGACACAGATAGCCAAAAACATT. Its protein product is CASSSPLEKTQIAKNI. In full, the CDR3 reads CASSSPLEKTQIAKNIQYF. The rearrangement uses TRBV28 and TRBJ2-4; no reliable D call. The CDR3 end lies 3 residues beyond the end of the read and is filled in from the germline J gene. The CDR3 is 19 amino acids. Per the germline V gene, CDR1 is MDHEN and CDR2 is SYDVKM. V was trimmed by 4 bases and J by 0 bases, leaving 22 bases between them.

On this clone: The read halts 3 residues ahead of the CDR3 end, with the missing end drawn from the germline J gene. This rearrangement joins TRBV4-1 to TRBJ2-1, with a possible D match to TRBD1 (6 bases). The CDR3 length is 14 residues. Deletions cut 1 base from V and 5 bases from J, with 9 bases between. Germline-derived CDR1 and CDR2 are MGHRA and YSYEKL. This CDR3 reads CASSQVDRNNEQFF. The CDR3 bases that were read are TGCGCCAGCAGCCAAGTGGACAGAAACAATGAG.

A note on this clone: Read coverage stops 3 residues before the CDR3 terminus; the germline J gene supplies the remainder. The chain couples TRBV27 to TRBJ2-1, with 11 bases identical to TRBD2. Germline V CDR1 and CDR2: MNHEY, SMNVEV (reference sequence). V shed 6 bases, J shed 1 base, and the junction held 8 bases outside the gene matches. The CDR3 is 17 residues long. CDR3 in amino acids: CASRTSGKTASYNEQFF. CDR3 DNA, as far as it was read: TGTGCCAGCAGGACTAGCGGGAAAACCGCGTCCTACAATGAG.

The CDR3 sequence is CASSPPSVYNEQFF. The DNA read from the CDR3 is TGTGCCAGCTCACCACCTAGCGTCTACAATGAG. This rearrangement joins TRBV18 to TRBJ2-1, with D maybe TRBD2 (5 bases). The read terminates 3 residues before the CDR3 end, so the remaining end is supplied by the germline J gene. CDR3 length: 14 amino acids. Trimming pared 0 bases from V and 3 bases from J, leaving 6 bases between. The germline gives CDR1 KGHSH, CDR2 LQKENI.

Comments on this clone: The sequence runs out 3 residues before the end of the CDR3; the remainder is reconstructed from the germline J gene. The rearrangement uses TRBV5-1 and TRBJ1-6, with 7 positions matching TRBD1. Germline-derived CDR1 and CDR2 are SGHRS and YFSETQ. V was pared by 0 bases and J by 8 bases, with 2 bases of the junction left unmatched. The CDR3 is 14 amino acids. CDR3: CASSLGTGDSPLHF. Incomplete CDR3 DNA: TGCGCCAGCAGCTTGGGGACAGGTGATTCACCC.

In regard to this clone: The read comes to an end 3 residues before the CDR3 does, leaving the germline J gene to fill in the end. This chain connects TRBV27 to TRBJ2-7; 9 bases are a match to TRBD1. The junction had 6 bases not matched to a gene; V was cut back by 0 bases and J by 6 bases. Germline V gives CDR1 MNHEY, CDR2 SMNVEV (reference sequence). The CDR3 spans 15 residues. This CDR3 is CASSLSGQGGGEQYF. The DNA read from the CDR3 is TGTGCCAGCAGTTTATCGGGACAGGGCGGTGGCGAG.

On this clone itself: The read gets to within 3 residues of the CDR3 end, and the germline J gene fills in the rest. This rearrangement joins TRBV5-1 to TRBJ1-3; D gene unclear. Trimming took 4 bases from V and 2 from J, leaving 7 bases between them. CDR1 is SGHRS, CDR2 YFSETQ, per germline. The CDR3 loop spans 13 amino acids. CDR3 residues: CASSTEAGNTIYF. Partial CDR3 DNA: TGCGCCAGCAGCACCGAGGCTGGAAACACC.

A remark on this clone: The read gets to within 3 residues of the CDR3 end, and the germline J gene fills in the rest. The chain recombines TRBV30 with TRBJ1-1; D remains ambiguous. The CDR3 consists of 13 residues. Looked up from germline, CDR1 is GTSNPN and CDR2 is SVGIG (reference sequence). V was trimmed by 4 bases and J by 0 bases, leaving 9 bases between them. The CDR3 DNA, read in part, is TGTGCCTGGATCGGCGACATGAACACTGAA. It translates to CAWIGDMNTE. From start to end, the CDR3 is CAWIGDMNTEAFF.

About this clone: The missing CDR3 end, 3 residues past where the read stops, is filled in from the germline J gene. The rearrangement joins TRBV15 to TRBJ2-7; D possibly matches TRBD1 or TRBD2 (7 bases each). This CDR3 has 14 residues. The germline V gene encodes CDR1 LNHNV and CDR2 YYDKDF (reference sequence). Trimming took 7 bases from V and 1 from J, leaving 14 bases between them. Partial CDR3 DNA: TGTGCCACCACGACAGGGAGGGCATCCTACGAG. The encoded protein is CATTTGRASYE. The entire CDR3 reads CATTTGRASYEQYF. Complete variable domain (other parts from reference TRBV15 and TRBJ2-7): DAMVIQNPRYQVTQFGKPVTLSCSQTLNHNVMYWYQQKSSQAPKLLFHYYDKDFNNEADTPDNFQSRRPNTSFCFLDIRSPGLGDTAMYLCATTTGRASYEQYFGPGTRLTVT.

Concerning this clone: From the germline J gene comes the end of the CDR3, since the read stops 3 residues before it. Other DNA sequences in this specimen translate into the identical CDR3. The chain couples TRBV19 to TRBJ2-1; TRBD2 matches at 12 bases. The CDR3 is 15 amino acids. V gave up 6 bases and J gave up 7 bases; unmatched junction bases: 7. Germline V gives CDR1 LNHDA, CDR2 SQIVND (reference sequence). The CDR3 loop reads CASSILAGGGNEQFF. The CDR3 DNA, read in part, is TGTGCCAGTAGCATACTAGCGGGAGGTGGGAATGAG.